These T cell receptor beta chains were read from a single sample in a study of cytomegalovirus exposure and HLA in healthy donors. Sequencing used immunoSEQ multiplex PCR; TCRdb keeps in-frame clones, though not all of them. The data show about 130,000 clones, around 81% seen once. Material for sequencing was PBMCs. These receptors all come from a man aged 18-30 years in good health and CMV-seronegative. Each CDR3 is given with its conserved first and last residue. Each record gives: CDR3 protein, CDR3 DNA, clone size, D gene, V gene, J gene. The D gene is left open where the match is weak. Not all rows give a size; the values are once, few, many and, for expanded clones, a class.

CDR3 protein: CASSSQGSNQPQHF; CDR3 DNA: TGTGCCAGCAGCTCCCAGGGAAGCAATCAGCCCCAGCATTTT; clone size: -; D gene: -; V gene: TRBV5-4; J gene: TRBJ1-5
CDR3 protein: CASKWDRVQETQYF; CDR3 DNA: TGTGCCAGCAAGTGGGACAGGGTCCAAGAGACCCAGTACTTC; clone size: -; D gene: TRBD1; V gene: TRBV6-5; J gene: TRBJ2-5
CDR3 protein: CASSEDRVREYF; CDR3 DNA: TGTGCCAGCAGTGAAGACAGGGTTAGGGAGTACTTC; clone size: -; D gene: -; V gene: TRBV2; J gene: TRBJ2-7
CDR3 protein: CASSPPYEAQFTGELFF; CDR3 DNA: TGTGCCAGCAGCCCGCCTTATGAAGCCCAATTCACCGGGGAGCTGTTTTTT; clone size: once; D gene: -; V gene: TRBV7-2; J gene: TRBJ2-2
CDR3 protein: CASSLGGQMATYEQYF; CDR3 DNA: TGTGCCAGCAGCTTGGGAGGACAGATGGCAACCTACGAGCAGTACTTC; clone size: once; D gene: -; V gene: TRBV5-4; J gene: TRBJ2-7
CDR3 protein: CASSFGRTSVTYEQYF; CDR3 DNA: TGCGCCAGCAGCTTTGGTAGGACTAGCGTTACCTACGAGCAGTACTTC; clone size: once; D gene: TRBD2; V gene: TRBV5-1; J gene: TRBJ2-7
CDR3 protein: CASGPRGYEQYF; CDR3 DNA: TGTGCCAGTGGCCCCAGGGGTTACGAGCAGTACTTC; clone size: few; D gene: -; V gene: TRBV19; J gene: TRBJ2-7
CDR3 protein: CASSPWAPGSGNTIYF; CDR3 DNA: TGTGCCAGCAGCCCCTGGGCGCCTGGCTCTGGAAACACCATATATTTT; clone size: -; D gene: -; V gene: TRBV7-6; J gene: TRBJ1-3
CDR3 protein: CASSHGTGEGEQYF; CDR3 DNA: TGTGCCAGCAGCCATGGGACAGGGGAGGGGGAGCAGTACTTC; clone size: -; D gene: TRBD1; V gene: TRBV5-4; J gene: TRBJ2-5
CDR3 protein: CATSRPGQGAGGHAEAFF; CDR3 DNA: TGTGCCACCAGCAGACCGGGACAGGGGGCGGGGGGGCACGCTGAAGCTTTCTTT; clone size: -; D gene: TRBD1; V gene: TRBV15; J gene: TRBJ1-1
CDR3 protein: CASSFTGFGNTEAFF; CDR3 DNA: TGTGCCAGTAGTTTTACCGGTTTTGGGAACACTGAAGCTTTCTTT; clone size: -; D gene: -; V gene: TRBV19; J gene: TRBJ1-1
CDR3 protein: CATSMMGLGNQPQHF; CDR3 DNA: TGTGCCACCAGTATGATGGGACTGGGGAATCAGCCCCAGCATTTT; clone size: -; D gene: -; V gene: TRBV15; J gene: TRBJ1-5
CDR3 protein: CASSASSVLTPFEQYF; CDR3 DNA: TGTGCCAGCAGCGCAAGTTCGGTCCTCACGCCGTTTGAGCAGTACTTC; clone size: -; D gene: -; V gene: TRBV9; J gene: TRBJ2-7
CDR3 protein: CASTRQGKYTEAFF; CDR3 DNA: TGTGCCAGCACCCGACAGGGGAAGTACACTGAAGCTTTCTTT; clone size: -; D gene: TRBD1; V gene: TRBV28; J gene: TRBJ1-1
CDR3 protein: CASSISGANVLTF; CDR3 DNA: TGTGCCAGTTCCATCTCTGGGGCCAACGTCCTGACTTTC; clone size: -; D gene: -; V gene: TRBV19; J gene: TRBJ2-6
CDR3 protein: CASSLVGTMNTEAFF; CDR3 DNA: TGTGCCAGCAGCTTAGTTGGGACAATGAACACTGAAGCTTTCTTT; clone size: few; D gene: -; V gene: TRBV7-6; J gene: TRBJ1-1
CDR3 protein: CASSHSRGQNEQFF; CDR3 DNA: TGCGCCAGCAGCCATTCAAGGGGGCAAAATGAGCAGTTCTTC; clone size: -; D gene: TRBD1; V gene: TRBV4-3; J gene: TRBJ2-1
CDR3 protein: CSVRTGTGELFF; CDR3 DNA: TGCAGCGTTCGGACAGGGACCGGGGAGCTGTTTTTT; clone size: -; D gene: TRBD1; V gene: TRBV29-1; J gene: TRBJ2-2
CDR3 protein: CASSYRQGMQPLHF; CDR3 DNA: TGTGCCAGCAGTTACAGACAGGGTATGCAACCCCTCCACTTT; clone size: -; D gene: TRBD1; V gene: TRBV6-5; J gene: TRBJ1-6
CDR3 protein: CSVEDREEYGYTF; CDR3 DNA: TGCAGCGTTGAAGATCGGGAGGAATATGGCTACACCTTC; clone size: -; D gene: -; V gene: TRBV29-1; J gene: TRBJ1-2
CDR3 protein: CASRWTSGDQETQYF; CDR3 DNA: TGCGCCAGCAGATGGACTAGCGGGGACCAAGAGACCCAGTACTTC; clone size: -; D gene: TRBD2; V gene: TRBV5-1; J gene: TRBJ2-5
CDR3 protein: CASRFVGANVLTF; CDR3 DNA: TGTGCCAGCCGGTTCGTTGGGGCCAACGTCCTGACTTTC; clone size: -; D gene: -; V gene: TRBV27; J gene: TRBJ2-6
CDR3 protein: CASSLDRAAREQYF; CDR3 DNA: TGTGCCAGCAGCCTGGACAGGGCTGCGCGTGAGCAGTACTTC; clone size: -; D gene: TRBD1; V gene: TRBV14; J gene: TRBJ2-7
CDR3 protein: CASGLPQGVSYEQYF; CDR3 DNA: TGTGCTAGTGGTCTGCCGCAGGGTGTCTCCTACGAGCAGTACTTC; clone size: -; D gene: -; V gene: TRBV12-5; J gene: TRBJ2-7
CDR3 protein: CSVGGSNQPQHF; CDR3 DNA: TGCAGCGTGGGGGGGAGCAATCAGCCCCAGCATTTT; clone size: -; D gene: -; V gene: TRBV29-1; J gene: TRBJ1-5
CDR3 protein: CASSPIGGGAGNQPQHF; CDR3 DNA: TGTGCCAGCTCACCAATCGGAGGGGGCGCGGGCAATCAGCCCCAGCATTTT; clone size: once; D gene: TRBD1; V gene: TRBV18; J gene: TRBJ1-5
CDR3 protein: CASSQQAGYEQYF; CDR3 DNA: TGCGCCAGCAGCCAGCAAGCAGGCTACGAGCAGTACTTC; clone size: once; D gene: -; V gene: TRBV4-3; J gene: TRBJ2-7
CDR3 protein: CASSAGRGATEAFF; CDR3 DNA: TGTGCCAGTAGTGCCGGACGGGGGGCCACTGAAGCTTTCTTT; clone size: -; D gene: -; V gene: TRBV19; J gene: TRBJ1-1
CDR3 protein: CASSLATSSGANVLTF; CDR3 DNA: TGTGCCAGCAGCTTAGCTACAAGCTCTGGGGCCAACGTCCTGACTTTC; clone size: -; D gene: -; V gene: TRBV7-2; J gene: TRBJ2-6
CDR3 protein: CASSQDTSGGLYNEQFF; CDR3 DNA: TGCGCCAGCAGCCAAGATACTAGCGGGGGCCTTTACAATGAGCAGTTCTTC; clone size: -; D gene: TRBD2; V gene: TRBV4-3; J gene: TRBJ2-1
CDR3 protein: CASSWGQPNTEAFF; CDR3 DNA: TGTGCCAGCAGCTGGGGACAGCCGAACACTGAAGCTTTCTTT; clone size: few; D gene: TRBD1; V gene: TRBV5-4; J gene: TRBJ1-1
CDR3 protein: CASSQEYRSYPSF; CDR3 DNA: TGTGCCAGCAGCCAAGAGTATCGGAGTTATCCGTCCTTC; clone size: -; D gene: -; V gene: TRBV14; J gene: TRBJ1-2
CDR3 protein: CASRQGWNTEAFF; CDR3 DNA: TGCGCCAGCAGACAGGGGTGGAACACTGAAGCTTTCTTT; clone size: -; D gene: TRBD1; V gene: TRBV10-1; J gene: TRBJ1-1
CDR3 protein: CASSQDPKTGTNTEAFF; CDR3 DNA: TGTGCCAGCAGCCAAGATCCCAAGACAGGGACGAACACTGAAGCTTTCTTT; clone size: -; D gene: TRBD1; V gene: TRBV4-2; J gene: TRBJ1-1
CDR3 protein: CSVEDPTGAAFF; CDR3 DNA: TGCAGCGTTGAAGACCCTACAGGGGCAGCTTTCTTT; clone size: once; D gene: TRBD1; V gene: TRBV29-1; J gene: TRBJ1-1
CDR3 protein: CASSWGLAGGQTGELFF; CDR3 DNA: TGTGCCAGCAGCTGGGGACTAGCGGGGGGGCAAACCGGGGAGCTGTTTTTT; clone size: -; D gene: TRBD2; V gene: TRBV11-2; J gene: TRBJ2-2
CDR3 protein: CASSYSLGTDAYGYTF; CDR3 DNA: TGTGCCAGCAGTTACTCTTTAGGGACAGATGCCTATGGCTACACCTTC; clone size: -; D gene: TRBD1; V gene: TRBV6-5; J gene: TRBJ1-2
CDR3 protein: CASSAQGTFSYEQYF; CDR3 DNA: TGTGCCAGCAGCGCACAGGGCACCTTCTCCTACGAGCAGTACTTC; clone size: -; D gene: -; V gene: TRBV7-9; J gene: TRBJ2-7
CDR3 protein: CSVGQGGDEKLFF; CDR3 DNA: TGCAGCGTCGGACAGGGAGGGGATGAAAAACTGTTTTTT; clone size: once; D gene: TRBD1; V gene: TRBV29-1; J gene: TRBJ1-4
CDR3 protein: CATSRVRDTGGSQHF; CDR3 DNA: TGTGCCACCAGCAGAGTAAGGGACACGGGGGGGTCCCAGCATTTT; clone size: -; D gene: -; V gene: TRBV15; J gene: TRBJ1-5